These 9 T cell receptor beta chains came from one sample sequenced in a study of cytomegalovirus exposure and HLA in healthy donors. The PCR used 60 Vbeta and 13 Jbeta primers. Sequenced by immunoSEQ multiplex PCR; TCRdb stores in-frame clones only, minus some. The sample lists roughly 200,000 clones, around three quarters occurring once. Sequenced sample: PBMCs. The receptors originated from a man aged 35-49 years in good health and CMV-seronegative.

This sequence joins TRBV5-3 and TRBJ2-4; 10 bases fit TRBD1. TRBV5-3 is an open reading frame whose function is uncertain. J gave up 0 bases and V 4 bases, and 7 bases lay outside the gene matches. This CDR3 is 17 amino acids long. For the CDR3, the DNA is TGTGCCAGAAGCACGGGGACAGGGGTCTTAGCCAAAAACATTCAGTACTTC. Protein: CARSTGTGVLAKNIQYF.

The chain is built from TRBV9 and TRBJ2-7; D perhaps matches TRBD2 (8 bases). The CDR3 totals 14 residues. Trimming pared 4 bases from V and 7 bases from J, leaving 18 bases between. Germline values: CDR1 SGDLS, CDR2 YYNGEE. CDR3 region: CASSPLAEGAEQYF. The CDR3 region has the DNA TGTGCCAGCAGCCCACTAGCGGAGGGGGCGGAGCAGTACTTC.

CDR3 amino acids: CASSPQGLNSPLHF. In DNA, the CDR3 is TGTGCCAGCTCACCACAGGGACTTAATTCACCCCTCCACTTT. V usage is TRBV18 and J usage is TRBJ1-6; D possibly corresponds to TRBD1 (5 bases). Germline V gives CDR1 KGHSH, CDR2 LQKENI. CDR3 length equals 14 residues. Trimming left V 1 base short and J 6 bases short, with 7 bases between.

V usage is TRBV29-1 and J usage is TRBJ2-7; tentatively, D is TRBD1 (6 bases). This CDR3 spans 13 amino acids. Germline values: CDR1 SQVTM, CDR2 ANQGSEA. Trimming took off 4 bases at V and 6 bases at J, with 16 bases between the two ends. For the CDR3, the DNA is TGCAGCGTTGGGACTCAGGGGTGGTCCGAGCAGTACTTC. Amino acid sequence: CSVGTQGWSEQYF.

The chain employs TRBV6-1 and TRBJ2-7, with 9 bases identical to TRBD1. Germline CDR1 reads MNHNS; CDR2 reads SASEGT. The CDR3 loop spans 13 amino acids. V trimming: 10 bases; J trimming: 3 bases; junction bases outside the gene matches: 7. CDR3 nucleotide sequence: TGTGCCACCCTCGGGACAGGGCTCTACGAGCAGTACTTC. It yields the protein CATLGTGLYEQYF.

The chain carries TRBV10-2 and TRBJ2-5, with D unresolved. With 3 bases removed from V and 5 bases from J, the gap between germline ends came to 7 bases. The CDR3 runs to 12 residues. In germline, CDR1 is WSHSY, CDR2 SAAADI. CDR3 amino acids: CASSEVGETQYF. In nucleotides, the CDR3 is TGCGCCAGCAGTGAAGTCGGGGAGACCCAGTACTTC.

V usage is TRBV5-5 and J usage is TRBJ2-2; 7 bases map to TRBD1. Trimming cost V 2 bases and J 2 bases; bases outside gene matches: 3. Germline values: CDR1 SGHKS, CDR2 YYEKEE (reference sequence). The CDR3 loop spans 15 amino acids. CDR3 amino acids: CASSLQGPNTGELFF. The DNA for the CDR3 is TGTGCCAGCAGCTTACAGGGGCCTAACACCGGGGAGCTGTTTTTT.

This clone was seen a few times. J is TRBJ2-5 and V is TRBV11-3, with 7 bases matching TRBD2. Looked up from germline, CDR1 is SGHNT and CDR2 is YENEEA. V lost 1 base, J lost 3 bases, and 5 bases stayed unmatched. The CDR3 contains 15 residues. The CDR3 DNA is TGTGCCAGCAGCTTAGGTTTTCTAGCGGAAGAGACCCAGTACTTC. Amino acid sequence: CASSLGFLAEETQYF.

The rearrangement joins TRBV18 to TRBJ2-7; D might be TRBD2 (6 bases). V lost 4 bases and J lost 0, with 19 bases in between. The CDR3 runs 17 residues. Germline V gene data show CDR1 as KGHSH and CDR2 as LQKENI. The CDR3 loop is CASSQTRGSGSSYEQYF. The DNA of the CDR3 is TGTGCCAGCTCACAAACCCGGGGTAGCGGAAGCTCCTACGAGCAGTACTTC.